These T cell receptor beta chains were read from a single sample in a study of blood T cell repertoires in COVID-19. Data came from immunoSEQ multiplex PCR; TCRdb stores just in-frame clones and leaves some out. The sample shows 40,000 to 50,000 clones, about 84% of them seen only once. The sequenced sample consisted of peripheral blood. The receptor set was obtained from a woman between 55 and 75 years old with acute or convalescent COVID-19. The CDR3 runs from the conserved cysteine through the conserved F or W.

V: TRBV2; CDR3: CASSVGSSTDTQYF
V: TRBV4-1; CDR3: CASSQESSANYGYTF
V: TRBV30; CDR3: CAWSVRGGGGSFSGNTIYF
V: TRBV20-1; CDR3: CSASGGTGLSYEQYF
V: TRBV18; CDR3: CASSWDRNYEQYF
V: TRBV20-1; CDR3: CSASRAGGWYEQYF
V: TRBV7-6; CDR3: CASSYRTGGETQYF
V: TRBV3-1/TRBV3-2; CDR3: CASSDRDSTLNPLHF
V: TRBV2; CDR3: CASSQKGGLQFF
V: TRBV7-9; CDR3: CASSLARGATNEKLFF
V: TRBV4-1; CDR3: CASSHRGGALGDTQYF
V: TRBV12-3/TRBV12-4; CDR3: CASSWTANTEAFF
V: TRBV28; CDR3: CASSLGPRGNIQYF
V: TRBV9; CDR3: CASSATSGRWNEQFF
V: TRBV7-2; CDR3: CASSRVSGSYEQYF
V: TRBV4-1; CDR3: CASSRRIADSSYNEQFF
V: TRBV18; CDR3: CASSRDRDETQYF
V: TRBV10-2; CDR3: CASSEPGAGGNEQFF
V: TRBV4-2; CDR3: CASSQRTEGFYNEQFF
V: TRBV6-1; CDR3: CASSDPNRAGTGELFF
V: TRBV5-1; CDR3: CASSDPGLVGEEHEQFF
V: TRBV4-2; CDR3: CASSRQIEREGTGELFF
V: TRBV30; CDR3: CAWSAGQGNEKLFF
V: TRBV11-2; CDR3: CASTDWGGSGNTIYF
V: TRBV3-1/TRBV3-2; CDR3: CASSQGGGSGRYEQYF
V: TRBV11-1; CDR3: CASSAELAKEQYF
V: TRBV28; CDR3: CASSLRGGWDEQYF
V: TRBV30; CDR3: CAWSVGGVGSNTEAFF
V: TRBV3-1/TRBV3-2; CDR3: CASSQVSAVTDTQYF
V: TRBV7-6; CDR3: CASSRTTAIQAGEQYF
V: TRBV7-3; CDR3: CASSPGQATDTQYF